The TCR beta chain described here comes from a study of blood T cell repertoires in COVID-19. Study-wide background: T cells, B-cell-depleted T cells, or PBMCs supplied cDNA or gDNA.

Authors' analysis steps: For nucleated cells, counts were estimated from reference gene primer amplification. TCRdb's table, derived via immunoSEQ multiplex PCR, lists solely in-frame clones and lacks some. The V and J calls and clone size were taken over from that table, and D and trimming were inferred from the DNA. The sample lists 490,000 or so clones, roughly 90% occurring once. Germline lookup yields CDR1 SEHNR and CDR2 FQNEAQ (reference sequence). There are 14 residues in the CDR3. Unmatched junction bases numbered 2, after V lost 0 bases and J lost 6 bases. The sequence came from a woman in her 40s who had recovered from COVID-19. Sequencing was carried out using PBMCs or T cells enriched from blood (not recorded which). J is TRBJ1-1 and V is TRBV7-9, with TRBD1 identical over 9 bases. The CDR3 nucleotides read TGTGCCAGCAGCTTAGCGGACAGGGGTTCTGAAGCTTTCTTT. It is translated as CASSLADRGSEAFF.